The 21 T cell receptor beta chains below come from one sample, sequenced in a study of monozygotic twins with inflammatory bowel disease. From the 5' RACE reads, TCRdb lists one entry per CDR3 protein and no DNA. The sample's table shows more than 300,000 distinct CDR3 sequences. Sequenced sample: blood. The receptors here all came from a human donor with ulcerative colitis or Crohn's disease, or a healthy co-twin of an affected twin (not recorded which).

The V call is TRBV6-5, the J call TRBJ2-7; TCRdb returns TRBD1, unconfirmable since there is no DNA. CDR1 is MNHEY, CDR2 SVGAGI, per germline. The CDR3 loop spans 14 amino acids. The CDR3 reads CASSYSKRGYEQYF.

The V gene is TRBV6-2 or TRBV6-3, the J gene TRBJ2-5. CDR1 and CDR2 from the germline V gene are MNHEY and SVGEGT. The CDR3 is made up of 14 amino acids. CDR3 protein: CASSYYTPQETQYF.

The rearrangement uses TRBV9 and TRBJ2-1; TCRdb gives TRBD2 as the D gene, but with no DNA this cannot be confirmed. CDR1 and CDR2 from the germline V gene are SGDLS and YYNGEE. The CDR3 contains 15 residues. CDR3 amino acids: CASSVGALAGNEQFF.

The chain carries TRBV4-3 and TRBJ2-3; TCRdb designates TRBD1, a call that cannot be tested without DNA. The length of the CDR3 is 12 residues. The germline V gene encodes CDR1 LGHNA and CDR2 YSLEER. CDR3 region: CASSQRGDTQYF.

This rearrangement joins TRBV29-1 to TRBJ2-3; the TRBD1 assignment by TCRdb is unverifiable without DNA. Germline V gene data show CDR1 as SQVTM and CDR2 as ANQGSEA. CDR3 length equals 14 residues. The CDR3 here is CSVDRGSFTDTQYF.

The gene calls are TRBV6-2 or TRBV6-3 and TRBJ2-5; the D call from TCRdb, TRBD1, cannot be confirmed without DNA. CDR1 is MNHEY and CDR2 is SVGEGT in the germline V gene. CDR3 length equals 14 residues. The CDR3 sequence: CASRMTGGKETQYF.

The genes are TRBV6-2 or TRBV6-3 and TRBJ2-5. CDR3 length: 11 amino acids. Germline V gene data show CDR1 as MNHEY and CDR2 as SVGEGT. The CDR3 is CASSDQETQYF.

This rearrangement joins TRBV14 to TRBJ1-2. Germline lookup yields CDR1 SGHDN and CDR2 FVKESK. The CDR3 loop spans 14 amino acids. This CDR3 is CASSQDAAYYGYTF.

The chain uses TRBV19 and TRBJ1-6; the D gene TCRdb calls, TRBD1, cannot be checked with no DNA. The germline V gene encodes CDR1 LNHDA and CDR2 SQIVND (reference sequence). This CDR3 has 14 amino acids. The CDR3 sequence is CATSIGDSNSPLHF.

CDR3 protein: CASSYGQGRDYGYTF. This chain connects TRBV6-5 to TRBJ1-2; TCRdb indicates TRBD1, and absent DNA this call remains unverified. This CDR3 has 15 amino acids. Germline values: CDR1 MNHEY, CDR2 SVGAGI.

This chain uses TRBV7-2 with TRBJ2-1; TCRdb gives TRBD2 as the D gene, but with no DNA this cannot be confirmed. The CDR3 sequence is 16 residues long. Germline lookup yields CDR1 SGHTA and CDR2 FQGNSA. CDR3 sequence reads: CASSFVWASGGSSQFF.

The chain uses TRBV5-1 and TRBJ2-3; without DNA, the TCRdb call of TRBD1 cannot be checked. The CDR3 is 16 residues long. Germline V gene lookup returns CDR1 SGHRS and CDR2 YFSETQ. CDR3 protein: CASSRGPGQGTDTQYF. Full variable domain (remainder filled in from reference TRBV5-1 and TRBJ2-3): KAGVTQTPRYLIKTRGQQVTLSCSPISGHRSVSWYQQTPGQGLQFLFEYFSETQRNKGNFPGRFSGRQFSNSRSEMNVSTLELGDSALYLCASSRGPGQGTDTQYFGPGTRLTVL.

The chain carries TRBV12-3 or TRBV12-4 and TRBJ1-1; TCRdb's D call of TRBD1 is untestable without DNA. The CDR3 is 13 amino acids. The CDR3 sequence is CASSLDSGVGAFF.

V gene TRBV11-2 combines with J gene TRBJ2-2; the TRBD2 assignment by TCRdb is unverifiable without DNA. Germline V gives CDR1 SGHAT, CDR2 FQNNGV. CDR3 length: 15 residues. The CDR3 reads CASSLPGLASGELFF.

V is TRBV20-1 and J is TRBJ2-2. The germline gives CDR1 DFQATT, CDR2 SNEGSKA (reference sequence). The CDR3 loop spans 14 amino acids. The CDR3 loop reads CSASDRGSTGELFF.

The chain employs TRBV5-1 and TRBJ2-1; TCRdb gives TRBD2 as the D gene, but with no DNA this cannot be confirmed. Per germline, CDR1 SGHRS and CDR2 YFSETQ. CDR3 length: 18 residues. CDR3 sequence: CASRSAGGGLSSYNEQFF.

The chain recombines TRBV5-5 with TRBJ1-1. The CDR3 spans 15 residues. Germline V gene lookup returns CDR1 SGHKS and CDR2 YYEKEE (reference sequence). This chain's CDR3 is CASRVRGLMNTEAFF.

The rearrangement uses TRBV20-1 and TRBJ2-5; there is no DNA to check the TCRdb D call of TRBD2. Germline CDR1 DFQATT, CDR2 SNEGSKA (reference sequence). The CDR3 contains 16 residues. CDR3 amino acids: CSARKGLAGYQETQYF.

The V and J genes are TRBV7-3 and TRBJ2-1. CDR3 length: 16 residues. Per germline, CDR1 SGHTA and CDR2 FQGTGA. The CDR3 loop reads CASSLTAASSYNEQFF.

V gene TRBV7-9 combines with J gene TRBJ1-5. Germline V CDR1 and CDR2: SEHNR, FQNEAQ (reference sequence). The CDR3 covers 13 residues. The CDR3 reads CASSLEGSQPQHF.

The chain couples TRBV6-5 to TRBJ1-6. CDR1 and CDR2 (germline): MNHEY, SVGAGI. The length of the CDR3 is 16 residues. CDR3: CASIHGRGVRNSPLHF.